The clone carrying this T cell receptor beta chain was counted a few times. Its antigen is not identified. This entry belongs to a study of T cell responses to AZD1222 COVID-19 vaccine. Study-wide results and limits: Mostly white British, mostly female donors; authors suggested clonal diversity may be underestimated. The study found Spike-specific TCR breadth and depth rose after two AZD1222 doses.

Second doses at about 4 or about 12 weeks were pooled. The table came from immunoSEQ multiplex PCR; TCRdb's copy has only in-frame clones and leaves some out. This sample has about 120,000 clones, with approximately 88% found just once. The germline V gene has CDR1 ENHRY and CDR2 SYGVKD. Trimming pared 4 bases from V and 10 bases from J, leaving 14 bases between. CDR3 size: 14 residues. Here the sequenced sample was peripheral blood, taken 28 days after the second AZD1222 dose. This receptor was taken from an adult who received the AZD1222 COVID-19 vaccine. The V and J genes are TRBV10-3 and TRBJ1-6; D not resolved. CDR3 DNA: TGTGCCATCAGTGTGGCCGGAGATGGGTCACCCCTCCACTTT. It encodes CAISVAGDGSPLHF.